The 9 T cell receptor beta chains presented below share a single source sample, sequenced in a study of shared clonotypes between healthy human individuals (TCRdb year 2020). Libraries came from the immunoSEQ multiplex PCR assay. Drawn from immuneACCESS, this table holds only the in-frame rearrangements with V and J called that TCRdb kept. Clones are partly lost; checked studies trace under half to an unresolved V gene and leave the rest unexplained. This sample has 190,000 or so clones in its table, and 66% of those were observed once. The ten biggest clones cover about 9.4% of the sample. Specimen: memory CD4+ T cells sorted from blood. This specimen's cell subset or site label, interpreted: CD45RA-negative fraction. The source of these receptors is a man aged 25-45 years in good health.

This clone occurred a few times. The chain combines TRBV11-3 with TRBJ2-1, with 7 bases identical to TRBD1. The length of the CDR3 is 15 residues. In germline, CDR1 is SGHNT, CDR2 YENEEA. After removal of 5 bases from V and 3 bases from J, the junction contained 7 bases not matched to a gene. CDR3 loop: CASSPSGQVYNEQFF. The DNA for the CDR3 is TGTGCCAGCAGCCCGAGCGGACAGGTCTACAATGAGCAGTTCTTC. The full variable domain, completed using reference TRBV11-3 and TRBJ2-1, is EAGVVQSPRYKIIEKKQPVAFWCNPISGHNTLYWYLQNLGQGPELLIRYENEEAVDDSQLPKDRFSAERLKGVDSTLKIQPAELGDSAVYLCASSPSGQVYNEQFFGPGTRLTVL.

The table lists this clone with a few counts. The chain has TRBV7-6 and TRBJ2-5; 10 positions match TRBD2. CDR3 length: 18 amino acids. Unmatched junction bases numbered 13, after V lost 1 base and J lost 5 bases. The V gene's germline CDR1 is SGHVS and CDR2 FNYEAQ. CDR3 region: CASSLVPSGSIGIETQYF. For the CDR3, the DNA is TGTGCCAGCAGCTTAGTGCCTAGCGGGAGTATCGGGATTGAGACCCAGTACTTC.

The rearrangement uses TRBV10-1 and TRBJ2-3; D possibly corresponds to TRBD2 (5 bases). This CDR3 region has 15 residues. V lost 8 bases and J 6 bases, leaving 21 bases between the germline ends. CDR1 is WNHNN, CDR2 SYGVQD, per germline (reference sequence). CDR3 in amino acids: CASATGKRLWDTQYF. The CDR3 nucleotides read TGCGCCAGCGCTACGGGAAAGCGGTTGTGGGATACGCAGTATTTT.

The rearrangement links TRBV14 to TRBJ2-3; 7 nucleotides line up with TRBD2. V was clipped by 4 bases and J by 2 bases; unmatched bases: 9. The CDR3 has 16 residues. Germline values: CDR1 SGHDN, CDR2 FVKESK. For the CDR3, the DNA is TGTGCCAGCAGCCCGAAAGCGGGAAGGGACACAGATACGCAGTATTTT. As protein: CASSPKAGRDTDTQYF.

This rearrangement joins TRBV7-3 to TRBJ2-3; 7 bases line up with TRBD2. This CDR3 is 14 amino acids long. Trimming removed 2 bases from V and 6 bases from J; junction bases left unmatched: 5. Germline-derived CDR1 and CDR2 are SGHTA and FQGTGA. The CDR3 bases are TGTGCCAGCAGCTTAGGGGTGGGGGGGGATACGCAGTATTTT. This encodes CASSLGVGGDTQYF.

The genes are TRBV13 and TRBJ2-5; TRBD1 might be the D (7 bases). The CDR3 runs 15 residues. Germline CDR1 and CDR2: PRHDT and FYEKMQ (reference sequence). V was pared by 5 bases and J by 2 bases, with 15 bases between. This chain's CDR3 is CASSARQGGQETQYF. CDR3 DNA: TGTGCCAGCAGCGCCCGACAGGGAGGACAAGAGACCCAGTACTTC.

The chain combines TRBV2 with TRBJ2-7; tentative D call: TRBD2 (6 bases). The germline V and J ends were trimmed by 6 bases and 4 bases, with 7 bases remaining between them. Per germline, CDR1 SNHLY and CDR2 FYNNEI. The CDR3 totals 11 residues. CDR3 sequence (DNA): TGTGCCAGCAGACTAGCTTACGAGCAGTACTTC. Protein product: CASRLAYEQYF.

This clone came up many times. The genes are TRBV14 and TRBJ2-3; 8 bases align to TRBD2. The length of the CDR3 is 15 residues. Trimming removed 0 bases from V and 1 base from J; junction bases left unmatched: 0. Per germline, CDR1 SGHDN and CDR2 FVKESK. CDR3 coding DNA: TGTGCCAGCAGCCAAGAACTAGCGGGCACAGATACGCAGTATTTT. Amino acid sequence: CASSQELAGTDTQYF. Complete variable domain (other parts from reference TRBV14 and TRBJ2-3): EAGVTQFPSHSVIEKGQTVTLRCDPISGHDNLYWYRRVMGKEIKFLLHFVKESKQDESGMPNNRFLAERTGGTYSTLKVQPAELEDSGVYFCASSQELAGTDTQYFGPGTRLTVL.

This chain links TRBV10-2 with TRBJ2-1, with 10 bases identical to TRBD2. The CDR3 length is 15 residues. With 8 bases clipped from V and 2 bases from J, the junction kept 6 bases outside the gene matches. Germline CDR1 WSHSY, CDR2 SAAADI. DNA for the CDR3: TGCGCCAGCGTCCCCGGGACTAGCGCCTACAATGAGCAGTTCTTC. This sequence encodes CASVPGTSAYNEQFF.